This entry concerns a single T cell receptor (beta chain). This sample was taken from a study of blood T cell repertoires in COVID-19. Turning to the study itself: Samples representing acute and convalescent COVID-19 were sourced from the United States, Italy and Spain. T cells, B-cell-depleted T cells, or PBMCs provided the cDNA or gDNA that served as material.

Germline values: CDR1 KGHDR, CDR2 SFDVKD. This CDR3 is built from 14 residues. The V and J ends lost 4 bases and 7 bases, in that order; junction bases with no gene match: 3. Authors' methods: Amplification of reference gene primers provided the estimated nucleated cell counts. Assay: immunoSEQ multiplex PCR; the TCRdb copy retains only in-frame clones and omits some. Clonal size and the V and J genes are those of that table, whereas D and trimming came from the DNA. The sample has about 120,000 clones; around nine tenths are singletons. This chain links TRBV24-1 with TRBJ2-1; 10 nucleotides line up with TRBD1. This sequence was found in a woman between 45 and 65 years old with acute or convalescent COVID-19. Sequencing input: peripheral blood. The CDR3 region has the DNA TGTGCCACCAGTGAGGGACAGGGGTTTAATGAGCAGTTCTTC. Protein product: CATSEGQGFNEQFF.